Below are 30 T cell receptor beta chains sequenced from a single sample in a study of shared clonotypes between healthy human individuals. The protocol was immunoSEQ multiplex PCR, while the TCRdb copy is restricted to in-frame clones and leaves out a portion. The table has roughly 590,000 clones, about 95% seen once. As defined, naive CD8 cells were CD45RO-negative and positively selected for CCR7, with terminally differentiated effector memory CD45RA+ cells excluded. Sequencing used naive CD8+ T cells sorted from blood. The source of these receptors is a woman aged 30 to 39 in good health.

V usage is TRBV4-1 and J usage is TRBJ2-7; 11 positions agree with TRBD2. Per germline, CDR1 MGHRA and CDR2 YSYEKL. This CDR3 is 18 amino acids long. The trim removed 3 bases at V and 2 bases at J, leaving 12 bases unmatched. As DNA, the CDR3 is TGCGCCAGCAGCCAGGGCCTAGCGGGAGGATTAAGACCCTACGAGCAGTACTTC. Translated: CASSQGLAGGLRPYEQYF.

The chain uses TRBV2 and TRBJ1-1, with 7 bases that match TRBD1. Germline loops: CDR1 SNHLY, CDR2 FYNNEI. This CDR3 contains 11 residues. The J segment lost 7 bases and the V segment lost 11 bases, leaving 7 bases of the junction unmatched. The CDR3 spells CAGSRGYEAFF. The CDR3 bases are TGTGCCGGATCCAGGGGGTATGAAGCTTTCTTT. The variable domain in full, completed from reference TRBV2 and TRBJ1-1, reads EPEVTQTPSHQVTQMGQEVILRCVPISNHLYFYWYRQILGQKVEFLVSFYNNEISEKSEIFDDQFSVERPDGSNFTLKIRSTKLEDSAMYFCAGSRGYEAFFGQGTRLTVV.

The genes are TRBV9 and TRBJ2-1; 11 bases fit TRBD2. Per the germline V gene, CDR1 is SGDLS and CDR2 is YYNGEE. CDR3 length equals 16 residues. V shed 2 bases, J shed 7 bases, and the junction held 8 bases outside the gene matches. Written as DNA, the CDR3 is TGTGCCAGCAGCGTCACGACTAGCGGGGTTAATAATGAGCAGTTCTTC. This codes for CASSVTTSGVNNEQFF.

The chain is built from TRBV28 and TRBJ2-7; TRBD1 matches 8 bases. After removal of 2 bases from V and 3 bases from J, the junction contained 9 bases not matched to a gene. CDR1 and CDR2 from the germline V gene are MDHEN and SYDVKM. This CDR3 contains 16 residues. The chain's CDR3 is CASSLAIRTGRYEQYF. The CDR3 DNA reads as TGTGCCAGCAGTTTAGCTATAAGGACAGGGCGCTACGAGCAGTACTTC.

The chain recombines TRBV5-8 with TRBJ1-1; 9 positions match TRBD1. This CDR3 contains 16 residues. The V gene end was trimmed by 1 base and the J gene end by 6 bases; junction bases not matched to a gene: 10. CDR1 is SGHTS and CDR2 is YDEGEE in the germline V gene. The CDR3 loop is CASSLLGTGRVAEAFF. CDR3 nucleotide sequence: TGTGCCAGCAGCTTGTTAGGGACAGGGAGGGTAGCTGAAGCTTTCTTT.

The genes are TRBV27 and TRBJ2-2; 11 bases match TRBD2. This CDR3 has 14 amino acids. Germline V gene sequence: CDR1 MNHEY, CDR2 SMNVEV (reference sequence). With V trimmed by 6 bases and J by 4 bases, 1 base remained unmatched. CDR3 residues: CASSGTSGTGELFF. CDR3 nucleotide sequence: TGTGCCAGCAGCGGGACTAGCGGCACCGGGGAGCTGTTTTTT.

The chain couples TRBV13 to TRBJ2-1; 10 bases fit TRBD2. After removal of 5 bases from V and 8 bases from J, the junction contained 9 bases not matched to a gene. The CDR3 sequence is 15 residues long. Per the germline V gene, CDR1 is PRHDT and CDR2 is FYEKMQ (reference sequence). The CDR3: CASSRAGGPPHEQFF. The CDR3 region has the DNA TGTGCCAGCAGCCGAGCGGGAGGGCCTCCCCATGAGCAGTTCTTC.

The J gene is TRBJ2-5, the V gene TRBV27, with a tentative D call TRBD2 (6 bases). The DNA end favors TRBJ2-7, so the J call may be wrong. The CDR3 runs 15 residues. From germline, CDR1 is MNHEY and CDR2 SMNVEV (reference sequence). CDR3 in amino acids: CASRVGGSGAYEQYF. The CDR3 DNA is TGTGCCAGCAGGGTTGGGGGGTCGGGTGCTTACGAGCAGTACTTC.

A single count supports this clone. J is TRBJ1-2 and V is TRBV27; no clear D gene. V was cut by 3 bases and J by 4 bases, with 9 bases left in between. The CDR3 covers 13 residues. The germline gives CDR1 MNHEY, CDR2 SMNVEV (reference sequence). In nucleotides, the CDR3 is TGTGCCAGCAGTTTGGTAGGAACCTATGGCTACACCTTC. The encoded protein is CASSLVGTYGYTF.

This chain connects TRBV28 to TRBJ2-5; 7 bases map to TRBD1. V dropped 4 bases and J dropped 4; count of bases not matched to a gene: 9. Germline-derived CDR1 and CDR2 are MDHEN and SYDVKM. This CDR3 contains 15 residues. The CDR3 DNA is TGTGCCAGCAGTTCGTTAAACAGGGGCCTAGAGACCCAGTACTTC. Amino acids: CASSSLNRGLETQYF.

This clone showed up just once. The chain uses TRBV11-2 and TRBJ2-2; D remains unclear. This CDR3 comprises 16 residues. Trimming stripped 5 bases from V and 2 bases from J, with 15 bases between. Germline V gene sequence: CDR1 SGHAT, CDR2 FQNNGV. The CDR3: CASSANRWVNTGELFF. In DNA, the CDR3 is TGTGCCAGCAGCGCGAACAGATGGGTTAACACCGGGGAGCTGTTTTTT.

V gene TRBV7-9 combines with J gene TRBJ1-1; D is undetermined. V dropped 5 bases and J dropped 6 bases, with 10 bases sitting between them. The germline V gene encodes CDR1 SEHNR and CDR2 FQNEAQ (reference sequence). This CDR3 region has 12 residues. CDR3 nucleotides: TGTGCCAGCAGCATAGTCATCCCTGAAGCTTTCTTT. The encoded protein is CASSIVIPEAFF.

This rearrangement joins TRBV28 to TRBJ1-1; D gene ambiguous. The CDR3 runs 15 residues. V was pared by 1 base and J by 4 bases, with 13 bases between. Germline assignment: CDR1 MDHEN and CDR2 SYDVKM. Here the CDR3 reads CASSLLQRDGTEAFF. The CDR3 coding sequence is TGTGCCAGCAGTTTATTACAGAGGGATGGCACTGAAGCTTTCTTT.

CDR3 sequence (DNA): TGCAGCGTTGATCCCGGGACAGCGAGTGAGCAGTACTTC. This translates into CSVDPGTASEQYF. V gene TRBV29-1 combines with J gene TRBJ2-7; 7 nucleotides line up with TRBD1. The CDR3 covers 13 residues. Germline V CDR1 and CDR2: SQVTM, ANQGSEA. Trimming cost V 3 bases and J 7 bases; bases outside gene matches: 9.

The sample holds a few counts of this clone. This sequence joins TRBV7-8 and TRBJ1-5; the D gene is possibly TRBD1 (6 bases). CDR1 SGHVS and CDR2 FQNEAQ come from the germline V gene. CDR3 length: 17 residues. V lost 1 base and J lost 0, with 13 bases in between. CDR3 nucleotide sequence: TGTGCCAGCAGCTTAGGACAGGCTGACTATAGCAATCAGCCCCAGCATTTT. Its protein is CASSLGQADYSNQPQHF.

V usage is TRBV4-1 and J usage is TRBJ2-1, with 12 bases aligning to TRBD2. Losses at the gene ends were 1 base for V and 6 bases for J; bases not matched to a gene: 13. Per germline, CDR1 MGHRA and CDR2 YSYEKL. The CDR3 contains 19 residues. CDR3 coding DNA: TGCGCCAGCAGCCAAGTTCCTCCGGGACTAGCGGGCGGCAGCAATGAGCAGTTCTTC. Translating gives CASSQVPPGLAGGSNEQFF.

This chain uses TRBV7-8 with TRBJ2-3, with 11 nucleotides matching TRBD2. This CDR3 is built from 16 residues. CDR1 is SGHVS and CDR2 is FQNEAQ in the germline V gene. V was clipped by 5 bases and J by 2 bases; unmatched bases: 6. In DNA form, the CDR3 reads TGTGCCAGCAGCCCCAAACTAGCGGGAGCCACAGATACGCAGTATTTT. The encoded protein is CASSPKLAGATDTQYF.

This chain links TRBV27 with TRBJ2-2, with D unclear. The V gene lost 3 bases and the J gene lost 0 bases, with 8 bases spanning the gap. The CDR3 runs 15 residues. CDR1 is MNHEY, CDR2 SMNVEV, per germline (reference sequence). The CDR3 loop is CASSFASPNTGELFF. For the CDR3, the DNA is TGTGCCAGCAGTTTTGCCAGCCCGAACACCGGGGAGCTGTTTTTT.

This chain joins TRBV4-1 and TRBJ2-7; 7 bases match TRBD2. V shed 5 bases, J shed 5 bases, and the junction held 15 bases outside the gene matches. CDR1 is MGHRA and CDR2 is YSYEKL in the germline V gene. CDR3 length: 16 amino acids. The CDR3 nucleotides are TGCGCCAGCAGCGATGACTGGCGGGAGACTTCCGACGAGCAGTACTTC. Protein sequence: CASSDDWRETSDEQYF.

CDR3 sequence: CAWGDLAGGTDTQYF. In nucleotides, the CDR3 is TGTGCCTGGGGAGACCTAGCGGGTGGTACAGATACGCAGTATTTT. The genes are TRBV30 and TRBJ2-3; 8 bases align to TRBD2. The germline V gene has CDR1 GTSNPN and CDR2 SVGIG (reference sequence). J lost 3 bases, V lost 5 bases, and 10 bases had no gene match. The CDR3 has 15 residues.

The chain recombines TRBV19 with TRBJ1-5, with 12 bases aligning to TRBD1. The CDR3 is 19 amino acids. With 3 bases clipped from V and 3 bases from J, the junction kept 12 bases outside the gene matches. In germline, CDR1 is LNHDA, CDR2 SQIVND (reference sequence). CDR3 amino acids: CASSIPGQGAKRNNQPQHF. The DNA for the CDR3 is TGTGCCAGTAGTATCCCGGGACAGGGGGCGAAGCGAAACAATCAGCCCCAGCATTTT.

The chain combines TRBV19 with TRBJ2-3; possibly TRBD1 for D (5 bases). Trimming left V 1 base short and J 3 bases short, with 11 bases between. The CDR3 totals 15 residues. Germline CDR1 and CDR2: LNHDA and SQIVND (reference sequence). CDR3 amino acids: CASSIGTTRTDTQYF. The CDR3 coding sequence is TGTGCCAGTAGTATAGGGACAACCCGGACAGATACGCAGTATTTT.

V is TRBV27 and J is TRBJ2-3; possibly TRBD2 for D (6 bases). The CDR3 is 17 amino acids. Trimming removed 5 bases at V and 0 bases at J, with 18 bases between. Germline assignment: CDR1 MNHEY and CDR2 SMNVEV (reference sequence). CDR3 amino acids: CASSPAGYPSSTDTQYF. CDR3 sequence (DNA): TGTGCCAGCAGTCCGGCGGGGTACCCTTCTAGCACAGATACGCAGTATTTT.

V and J are TRBV6-1 and TRBJ1-2, with 10 bases aligning to TRBD1. CDR3 length equals 14 residues. V was clipped by 6 bases and J by 8 bases; unmatched bases: 9. Germline CDR1 reads MNHNS; CDR2 reads SASEGT. This chain's CDR3 is CASRERGTGVGYTF. For the CDR3, the DNA is TGTGCCAGCAGAGAAAGGGGGACAGGGGTCGGCTACACCTTC.

The genes are TRBV6-6 and TRBJ2-1; D is perhaps TRBD2 (5 bases). V gave up 2 bases and J gave up 9 bases, with 8 bases separating them. There are 12 residues in the CDR3. Germline CDR1 and CDR2: MNHNY and SVGAGI (reference sequence). The CDR3 region is CASSYPGGEQFF. In DNA form, the CDR3 reads TGTGCCAGCAGTTACCCAGGAGGTGAGCAGTTCTTC.

The V and J genes are TRBV5-1 and TRBJ1-2, with D uncertain. This CDR3 has 15 amino acids. Trimming took off 0 bases at V and 8 bases at J, with 17 bases between the two ends. The germline gives CDR1 SGHRS, CDR2 YFSETQ. The CDR3 loop reads CASSLDRATGGGYTF. In nucleotides, the CDR3 is TGCGCCAGCAGCTTGGACCGGGCCACGGGAGGAGGCTACACCTTC.

J is TRBJ2-1 and V is TRBV27; tentative D call: TRBD2 (5 bases). The germline V gene encodes CDR1 MNHEY and CDR2 SMNVEV (reference sequence). V lost 6 bases, J lost 1 base, and 13 bases lay in between. The CDR3 is made up of 15 amino acids. The CDR3: CASSINPGSYNEQFF. The DNA of the CDR3 is TGTGCCAGCAGCATCAACCCGGGGTCCTACAATGAGCAGTTCTTC.

J is TRBJ2-1 and V is TRBV7-6; D is perhaps TRBD2 (6 bases). V shed 3 bases and J shed 4 bases, with 16 bases lying between them. Germline CDR1 reads SGHVS; CDR2 reads FNYEAQ. The CDR3 covers 16 residues. Here the CDR3 DNA reads TGTGCCAGCAGCTTCGCCGGCAGCGGGTTATACAATGAGCAGTTCTTC. It encodes CASSFAGSGLYNEQFF.

The DNA for the CDR3 is TGTGCCAGCAGCGGGGACGGCTATGGCTACACCTTC. This encodes CASSGDGYGYTF. The chain has TRBV9 and TRBJ1-2; D might be TRBD1 (5 bases). CDR1 SGDLS and CDR2 YYNGEE come from the germline V gene. CDR3 length equals 12 residues. The germline V and J ends were trimmed by 3 bases and 4 bases, with 7 bases remaining between them.

This chain links TRBV15 with TRBJ1-5; 8 bases line up with TRBD1. The CDR3 length is 17 residues. Per the germline V gene, CDR1 is LNHNV and CDR2 is YYDKDF (reference sequence). V gave up 0 bases and J gave up 2 bases; unmatched junction bases: 6. CDR3 loop: CATSRDSGGWGNQPQHF. CDR3 nucleotide sequence: TGTGCCACCAGCAGAGATTCAGGGGGCTGGGGCAATCAGCCCCAGCATTTT.